A selection of T cell receptor beta chains follows, all from one sample in a study of T-cell reconstitution after alpha-beta-depleted transplantation in children. TCRdb itself ran the PCR reads through MiXCR, one entry per CDR3 protein. The sample has hundreds of thousands of distinct CDR3 sequences; 16% are singletons. Here the sequenced sample was PBMCs from the stem cell graft donor, taken from the stem cell graft. Receptor source: a human donor who donated a stem cell graft to a child with acute myeloid leukemia. CDR3s leave out the opening cysteine and the closing phenylalanine or tryptophan. Each record gives: clone size, V gene, CDR3 protein. The size field reads once, few, many or a size class.

>few|TRBV6-5
ASSYEENFNYGYT
>few|TRBV5-1
ASSLILGTDTQY
>few|TRBV5-6
ASSPYGTDTQY
>few|TRBV5-1
ASSSWVGGSFNEQY
>few|TRBV20-1
RMDSYTEAF
>many|TRBV12-3/TRBV12-4
ASSGNTIY
>many|TRBV6-5
ASSYWTSGGSDTQY
>many|TRBV29-1
SVEHLKGNAVIEGNQPQH
>many|TRBV20-1
SALDRASNQPQH
>many|TRBV7-6
ASSITGVGANVLT
>few|TRBV20-1
SARDWLAGREQY